The T cell receptor beta chain described here comes from a study of blood T cell repertoires in COVID-19. Clones were read by immunoSEQ multiplex PCR, and TCRdb kept only the in-frame ones, dropping some. The sample holds around 230,000 clones, approximately 90% seen once. V trimming: 1 base; J trimming: 9 bases; junction bases outside the gene matches: 12. This CDR3 has 18 amino acids. Germline CDR1 is SEHNR and CDR2 is FQNEAQ (reference sequence). The participants were between about 18 and 100 years old and came from 24 US areas. The chain combines TRBV7-9 with TRBJ1-6; 10 bases are a match to TRBD1. The specimen sequenced was PBMCs or T cells enriched from blood (not recorded which). This receptor was taken from a woman aged 30 to 39 who had recovered from COVID-19. The CDR3 loop is CASSLGPDRGRGSSPLHF. DNA of the CDR3: TGTGCCAGCAGCTTAGGGCCTGACAGGGGGCGAGGGAGTTCACCCCTCCACTTT.